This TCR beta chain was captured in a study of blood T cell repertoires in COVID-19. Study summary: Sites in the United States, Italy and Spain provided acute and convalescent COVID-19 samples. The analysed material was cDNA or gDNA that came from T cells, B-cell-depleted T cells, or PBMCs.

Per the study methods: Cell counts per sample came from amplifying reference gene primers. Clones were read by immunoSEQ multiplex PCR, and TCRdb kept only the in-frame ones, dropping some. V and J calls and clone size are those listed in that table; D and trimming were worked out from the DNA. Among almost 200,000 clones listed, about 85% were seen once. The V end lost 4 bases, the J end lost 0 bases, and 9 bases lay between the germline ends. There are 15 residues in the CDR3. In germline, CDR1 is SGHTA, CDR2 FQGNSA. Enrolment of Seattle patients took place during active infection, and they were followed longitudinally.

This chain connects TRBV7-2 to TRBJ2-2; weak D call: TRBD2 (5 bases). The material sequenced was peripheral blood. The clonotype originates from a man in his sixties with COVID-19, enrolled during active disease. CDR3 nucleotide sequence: TGTGCCAGCAGCTCCCGGGGTACGAACACCGGGGAGCTGTTTTTT. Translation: CASSSRGTNTGELFF.